Following are 13 T cell receptor beta chains from one sample sequenced in a study of T cells in localized non-small cell lung cancer. Generated by immunoSEQ multiplex PCR, the TCRdb table keeps only in-frame clones and is missing some. Altogether 30,000 to 45,000 clones are present, roughly 88% being singletons, with the ten largest covering around 2.9%. The starting material was peripheral blood, obtained before any cancer treatment. The source is a woman between 35 and 75 years old with stage I lung adenocarcinoma.

The genes are TRBV29-1 and TRBJ2-7; 7 bases fit TRBD1. Germline CDR1 reads SQVTM; CDR2 reads ANQGSEA. This CDR3 region has 12 residues. V trimming: 1 base; J trimming: 3 bases; junction bases outside the gene matches: 0. The CDR3 region has the DNA TGCAGCGTTGAAGGACAGGGCTACGAGCAGTACTTC. Translating it yields CSVEGQGYEQYF.

V and J are TRBV27 and TRBJ2-7; 7 bases are a match to TRBD2. In germline, CDR1 is MNHEY, CDR2 SMNVEV (reference sequence). CDR3 size: 13 residues. V lost 5 bases, J lost 3 bases, and 4 bases stayed unmatched. CDR3 residues: CASSPLAGYEQYF. The CDR3 DNA reads TGTGCCAGCAGTCCGTTAGCGGGCTACGAGCAGTACTTC.

The chain combines TRBV7-9 with TRBJ2-6; 7 bases fit TRBD1. V trimming: 4 bases; J trimming: 1 base; junction bases outside the gene matches: 13. The CDR3 totals 19 residues. Per the germline V gene, CDR1 is SEHNR and CDR2 is FQNEAQ (reference sequence). DNA for the CDR3: TGTGCCAGCAGCTCCCTCCACAGGGGACCCCTTTCTGGGGCCAACGTCCTGACTTTC. The encoded protein is CASSSLHRGPLSGANVLTF.

The V gene is TRBV30, the J gene TRBJ1-3; D not resolved. The CDR3 loop spans 14 amino acids. The germline V gene has CDR1 GTSNPN and CDR2 SVGIG (reference sequence). V lost 0 bases and J 0 bases, leaving 6 bases between the germline ends. The CDR3 region has the DNA TGTGCCTGGAGTGTAGTCGCCTCTGGAAACACCATATATTTT. Translated, it gives CAWSVVASGNTIYF.

The CDR3 coding sequence is TGTGCCAGCAGCTTGGGGACTAGCGCGACCAGGGAGACCCAGTACTTC. It specifies CASSLGTSATRETQYF. The J gene is TRBJ2-5, the V gene TRBV5-4, with 9 nucleotides matching TRBD2. The V gene's germline CDR1 is SGHNT and CDR2 YYREEE (reference sequence). Trimming at V came to 0 bases and at J to 5 bases, leaving 8 bases not matched to a gene. This CDR3 has 16 amino acids. The full variable domain, its missing parts supplied by reference TRBV5-4 and TRBJ2-5, is ETGVTQSPTHLIKTRGQQVTLRCSSQSGHNTVSWYQQALGQGPQFIFQYYREEENGRGNFPPRFSGLQFPNYSSELNVNALELDDSALYLCASSLGTSATRETQYFGPGTRLLVL.

The chain is built from TRBV27 and TRBJ1-1, with 8 bases aligning to TRBD1. V lost 7 bases to trimming and J lost 1 base; unmatched junction nucleotides: 5. Per germline, CDR1 MNHEY and CDR2 SMNVEV (reference sequence). CDR3 length equals 14 residues. In nucleotides, the CDR3 is TGTGCCAGCACCCGACAGGGGAGGAACACTGAAGCTTTCTTT. It specifies CASTRQGRNTEAFF.

The V and J genes are TRBV2 and TRBJ2-7; the match to TRBD1 covers 7 bases. Germline CDR1 reads SNHLY; CDR2 reads FYNNEI. The CDR3 sequence is 14 residues long. The junction had 7 bases not matched to a gene; V was cut back by 5 bases and J by 3 bases. CDR3 DNA: TGTGCCAGCAGTTCGCAGGGACAGCTCTACGAGCAGTACTTC. Its protein is CASSSQGQLYEQYF.

A single count supports this clone. V is TRBV7-9 and J is TRBJ2-7; D may be TRBD2 (6 bases). V lost 11 bases to trimming and J lost 0 bases, with 14 bases between them. CDR3 length equals 13 residues. CDR1 is SEHNR, CDR2 FQNEAQ, per germline (reference sequence). CDR3 sequence reads: CAPLGGPSYEQYF. CDR3 sequence (DNA): TGTGCCCCCTTAGGAGGGCCCTCCTACGAGCAGTACTTC.

The V call is TRBV5-1, the J call TRBJ1-2; 7 nucleotides agree with TRBD1. CDR1 is SGHRS and CDR2 is YFSETQ in the germline V gene. This CDR3 is 15 amino acids long. Trimming took 4 bases from V and 2 from J; bases not matched to a gene: 8. In DNA form, the CDR3 reads TGCGCCAGCAGCACGGGACAGACATCCAACTATGGCTACACCTTC. Translated, it gives CASSTGQTSNYGYTF.

The chain employs TRBV7-9 and TRBJ1-2, with 7 bases that match TRBD1. The V and J ends lost 4 bases and 8 bases, in that order; junction bases with no gene match: 10. There are 14 residues in the CDR3. Germline values: CDR1 SEHNR, CDR2 FQNEAQ (reference sequence). In DNA, the CDR3 is TGTGCCAGCAGCTCCAAGACAGGGTCCGGCGGCTACACCTTC. Amino acids: CASSSKTGSGGYTF.

The chain is built from TRBV28 and TRBJ1-1, with TRBD1 identical over 7 bases. Germline V gene sequence: CDR1 MDHEN, CDR2 SYDVKM. CDR3 length: 15 amino acids. V gave up 5 bases and J gave up 0 bases; unmatched junction bases: 6. The CDR3 region is CASSPPTGVNTEAFF. The CDR3 DNA follows: TGTGCCAGCAGTCCACCAACAGGGGTGAACACTGAAGCTTTCTTT.

This rearrangement joins TRBV6-4 to TRBJ2-2; no reliable D call. Germline values: CDR1 MRHNA, CDR2 SNTAGT. The CDR3 contains 13 residues. V dropped 6 bases and J dropped 4 bases, with 9 bases sitting between them. The CDR3 protein is CASRRESTGELFF. The CDR3 DNA reads as TGTGCCAGCAGAAGGGAAAGCACCGGGGAGCTGTTTTTT.

The V call is TRBV5-8, the J call TRBJ2-7; TRBD2 matches 10 bases. CDR3 length equals 15 residues. From germline, CDR1 is SGHTS and CDR2 YDEGEE. With V trimmed by 4 bases and J by 11 bases, 15 bases remained unmatched. This CDR3 reads CASSPGTSANQGEYF. CDR3 DNA: TGTGCCAGCAGCCCAGGGACTAGCGCTAATCAGGGGGAGTACTTC.